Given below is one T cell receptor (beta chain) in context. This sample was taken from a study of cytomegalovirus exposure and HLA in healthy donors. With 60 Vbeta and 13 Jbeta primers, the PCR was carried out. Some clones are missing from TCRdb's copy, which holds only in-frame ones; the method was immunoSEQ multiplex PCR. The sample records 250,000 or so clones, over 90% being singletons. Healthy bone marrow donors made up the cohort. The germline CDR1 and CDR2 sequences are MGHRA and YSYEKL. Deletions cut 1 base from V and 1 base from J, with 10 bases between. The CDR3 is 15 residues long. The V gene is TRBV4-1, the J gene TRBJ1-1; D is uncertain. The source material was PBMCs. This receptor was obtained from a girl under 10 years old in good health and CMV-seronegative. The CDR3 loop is CASSQGSIPNTEAFF. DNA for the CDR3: TGCGCCAGCAGCCAAGGTAGCATCCCGAACACTGAAGCTTTCTTT.